The clone carrying this TCR beta chain was observed a few times. Its antigen is as yet unknown. This specimen belongs to a study of Tregs in tolerant kidney transplant recipients. TCRdb keeps only in-frame clones here, not all; method: immunoSEQ multiplex PCR. The repertoire holds approximately 90,000 clones, with more than 90% as singletons. Germline V gene sequence: CDR1 SGDLS, CDR2 YYNGEE. The CDR3 spans 15 residues. Trimming stripped 4 bases from V and 7 bases from J, with 15 bases between. Study-wide points: Validation in larger populations is needed because few patients were studied.

This chain connects TRBV9 to TRBJ1-6; D not certain. The clonotype originates from a human donor in good health. The sample comprised CD8+ T cells from blood. As DNA, the CDR3 is TGTGCCAGCAGCCCAATGGGCGGGCGGAATTCACCCCTCCACTTT. Protein product: CASSPMGGRNSPLHF.